Listed below are T cell receptor beta chains from one sample, sequenced in a study of CD8 T cells in ankylosing spondylitis. One entry per CDR3 protein results from TCRdb running MiXCR on the 5' RACE reads. The sample contains under 250,000 distinct CDR3 sequences, roughly 32% of which appear only once. Specimen: blood, either unsorted or a sorted T cell fraction (not recorded which). Receptors originate from a male donor with ankylosing spondylitis or in good health (not recorded which). Each CDR3 is given with its conserved first and last residue. D genes are given only for firm matches. A clone size is listed for some rows: how often the clone was seen (once, few, many), or a class if it is expanded.

CDR3aa,CDR3nt,d_gene,j_gene,abundance,v_gene
CSAPGTGGFEQYF,TGCAGTGCTCCCGGGACAGGGGGATTCGAGCAGTACTTC,TRBD1,TRBJ2-7,-,TRBV20-1
CASSPPTDYNEQFF,TGTGCCAGCTCACCACCGACTGACTACAATGAGCAGTTCTTC,-,TRBJ2-1,-,TRBV18
CASSPGLAGGYDEQFF,TGTGCCAGCAGCCCTGGACTAGCGGGGGGGTATGATGAGCAGTTCTTC,TRBD2,TRBJ2-1,once,TRBV6-1
CASRGLAESRETQYF,TGTGCCAGCAGAGGACTAGCGGAATCCCGGGAGACCCAGTACTTC,TRBD2,TRBJ2-5,-,TRBV6-1
CASSLAKAVMGQYF,TGTGCCAGCAGCTTAGCCAAGGCGGTAATGGGGCAGTACTTC,-,TRBJ2-7,-,TRBV7-8
CASSLGSVGYTF,TGTGCCAGCAGCTTGGGGTCGGTGGGCTACACCTTC,-,TRBJ1-2,-,TRBV11-2
CSVETVSYEQYF,TGCAGCGTTGAGACCGTAAGCTACGAGCAGTACTTC,-,TRBJ2-7,-,TRBV29-1
CSVGTETYEQYF,TGCAGCGTTGGGACAGAGACCTACGAGCAGTACTTC,-,TRBJ2-7,-,TRBV29-1
CASSLPGELFF,TGTGCCAGCAGCTTGCCCGGGGAGCTGTTTTTT,-,TRBJ2-2,-,TRBV5-6
CASSYGGRLDGYTF,TGTGCCAGCAGTTACGGGGGGCGATTGGATGGCTACACCTTC,-,TRBJ1-2,many,TRBV6-5
CASSLTRGPGNEQFF,TGTGCCAGCAGCTTGACTCGAGGACCGGGGAATGAGCAGTTCTTC,-,TRBJ2-1,-,TRBV5-6
CASSPGVGSYNEQFF,TGTGCCAGCTCACCCGGGGTTGGGTCCTACAATGAGCAGTTCTTC,-,TRBJ2-1,few,TRBV18
CSVEDNFIDTQYF,TGCAGCGTTGAAGACAACTTTATAGATACGCAGTATTTT,-,TRBJ2-3,-,TRBV29-1
CATSRDTRTIAEGSSYEQYF,TGTGCCACCAGCAGAGATACCAGGACTATTGCGGAGGGAAGCTCCTACGAGCAGTACTTC,-,TRBJ2-7,-,TRBV15
CASRQGVGELFF,TGTGCCAGCAGACAGGGAGTCGGGGAGCTGTTTTTT,-,TRBJ2-2,-,TRBV25-1
CASSPATGVGPEAFF,TGTGCCAGCAGCCCCGCGACAGGGGTTGGGCCTGAAGCTTTCTTT,TRBD1,TRBJ1-1,-,TRBV9
CSVEDGGKADTQYF,TGCAGCGTTGAAGACGGGGGCAAGGCAGATACGCAGTATTTT,-,TRBJ2-3,few,TRBV29-1
CASSYSTYSRNYEQYF,TGTGCCAGCAGTTACTCGACATACAGCCGAAACTACGAGCAGTACTTC,-,TRBJ2-7,few,TRBV6-5
CASRTDRLAGGYNEQFF,TGTGCCAGCAGAACCGACAGACTAGCGGGGGGGTACAATGAGCAGTTCTTC,TRBD2,TRBJ2-1,-,TRBV27
CSARTSGGITYNEQFF,TGCAGTGCTAGAACTAGCGGGGGGATTACCTACAATGAGCAGTTCTTC,TRBD2,TRBJ2-1,-,TRBV20-1
CASSSRRQGTTNRTEAFF,TGCGCCAGCAGCTCAAGACGACAGGGTACAACGAATAGGACTGAAGCTTTCTTT,TRBD1,TRBJ1-1,few,TRBV5-1
CATSRSGGIPTDTQYF,TGTGCCACCAGCAGATCCGGGGGTATCCCCACAGATACGCAGTATTTT,-,TRBJ2-3,-,TRBV15
CSASGGLNTEAFF,TGCAGTGCTAGTGGGGGGCTGAACACTGAAGCTTTCTTT,-,TRBJ1-1,-,TRBV20-1
CSARDHLGRAQSSYEQYF,TGCAGTGCTAGAGATCATTTAGGACGAGCCCAATCCTCCTACGAGCAGTACTTC,-,TRBJ2-7,few,TRBV20-1
CASKLTDTQYF,TGTGCCAGCAAATTGACAGATACGCAGTATTTT,-,TRBJ2-3,-,TRBV6-5
CASSQDGIASDTQYF,TGCGCCAGCAGCCAAGATGGGATAGCGTCAGATACGCAGTATTTT,-,TRBJ2-3,few,TRBV4-1
CASSHGGANEQFF,TGTGCCAGCAGCCATGGGGGGGCCAATGAGCAGTTCTTC,-,TRBJ2-1,-,TRBV3-1
CASSFPGGYEQYF,TGCGCCAGCAGCTTCCCAGGGGGGTACGAGCAGTACTTC,-,TRBJ2-7,-,TRBV5-1
CASSLTQTANYGYTF,TGTGCCAGCAGCTTAACTCAGACGGCAAACTATGGCTACACCTTC,-,TRBJ1-2,-,TRBV7-9
CASSYNPGYEQYF,TGCGCCAGCAGCTACAACCCTGGCTACGAGCAGTACTTC,-,TRBJ2-7,few,TRBV5-1
CASSFPPGNTDEQYF,TGTGCCAGCAGTTTCCCCCCTGGTAACACTGACGAGCAGTACTTC,-,TRBJ2-7,-,TRBV12-3/TRBV12-4
CSVEGGTPEAFF,TGCAGCGTTGAAGGCGGTACTCCTGAAGCTTTCTTT,-,TRBJ1-1,few,TRBV29-1
CASSQGGAGAQPQHF,TGTGCCAGCAGCCAAGGAGGGGCGGGGGCTCAGCCCCAGCATTTT,-,TRBJ1-5,-,TRBV4-2
CASSLGLRGLQETQYF,TGTGCCAGCAGCTTGGGCTTGCGGGGGCTACAAGAGACCCAGTACTTC,-,TRBJ2-5,-,TRBV13
CATSRDWSLAGGPGTQYF,TGTGCCACCAGCAGAGATTGGAGCCTAGCGGGGGGGCCTGGTACGCAGTATTTT,TRBD2,TRBJ2-3,-,TRBV15
CSGGGGYNEQFF,TGCAGTGGCGGCGGGGGGTACAATGAGCAGTTCTTC,TRBD2,TRBJ2-1,many,TRBV29-1
CASSPPRPTGAGEQYF,TGTGCCAGCTCACCACCTCGTCCAACGGGTGCAGGGGAGCAGTACTTC,-,TRBJ2-7,few,TRBV18
CSVRPKAYNEQFF,TGCAGCGTGCGGCCTAAGGCCTACAATGAGCAGTTCTTC,-,TRBJ2-1,-,TRBV29-1
CASSKPSGGAGVLEETQYF,TGTGCCAGCAGCAAGCCGAGCGGGGGGGCTGGAGTGCTAGAAGAGACCCAGTACTTC,TRBD2,TRBJ2-5,-,TRBV4-2
CSVGRRGGPNEQFF,TGCAGCGTCGGAAGGCGGGGGGGCCCAAATGAGCAGTTCTTC,TRBD2,TRBJ2-1,-,TRBV29-1
CASSPSPAASSGNEQFF,TGCGCCAGCAGCCCCTCCCCGGCGGCAAGCAGCGGCAATGAGCAGTTCTTC,-,TRBJ2-1,-,TRBV5-1
CASSRGLRNQPQHF,TGTGCCAGCAGTCGCGGGCTCCGCAATCAGCCCCAGCATTTT,-,TRBJ1-5,-,TRBV6-1
CSAGLAGGNNEQFF,TGCAGTGCCGGACTAGCGGGGGGAAACAATGAGCAGTTCTTC,TRBD2,TRBJ2-1,many,TRBV20-1
CASSSRRIVGYGYTF,TGTGCCAGCAGTTCCAGGCGAATTGTAGGATATGGCTACACCTTC,-,TRBJ1-2,-,TRBV6-5
CAISDPSGGPQETQYF,TGTGCCATCAGTGACCCAAGCGGGGGTCCGCAAGAGACCCAGTACTTC,TRBD2,TRBJ2-5,-,TRBV10-3
CASSLWTSGDQETQYF,TGTGCCAGCAGTTTATGGACTAGCGGAGACCAAGAGACCCAGTACTTC,TRBD2,TRBJ2-5,-,TRBV28
CASSPGTSGSTDTQYF,TGTGCCAGCAGCCCCGGGACTAGCGGAAGCACAGATACGCAGTATTTT,TRBD2,TRBJ2-3,few,TRBV11-2
CASSFGQGVVVAQYF,TGTGCCAGCAGCTTTGGACAGGGAGTGGTGGTGGCGCAGTATTTT,TRBD1,TRBJ2-3,-,TRBV7-9
CAINARDRGYGYTF,TGTGCCATCAACGCCCGGGACAGGGGCTATGGCTACACCTTC,TRBD1,TRBJ1-2,-,TRBV10-3
CGTSDSGQGIDTQYF,TGTGGCACCAGTGATTCGGGACAGGGTATCGATACGCAGTATTTT,TRBD1,TRBJ2-3,-,TRBV24-1
CASNPSPWTSGLNQPQHF,TGTGCCAGTAACCCCTCACCCTGGACGAGTGGGTTAAATCAGCCCCAGCATTTT,-,TRBJ1-5,few,TRBV19
CASSRPGQRNYGYTF,TGTGCCAGCAGCCGACCCGGACAGCGGAACTATGGCTACACCTTC,-,TRBJ1-2,-,TRBV3-1
CSAWARETQYF,TGCAGTGCCTGGGCGCGGGAGACCCAGTACTTC,-,TRBJ2-5,-,TRBV20-1
CASSLGRENYEQYF,TGTGCCAGCAGCTTAGGCAGGGAGAACTACGAGCAGTACTTC,-,TRBJ2-7,few,TRBV5-6